This T cell receptor (beta chain) was identified during a study of T cells in localized non-small cell lung cancer. Study-level points and caveats: Tumor showed lower T cell clonality than uninvolved adjacent lung, where it was highest. The study detected a median roughly 50 of the top 100 tumor clones in adjacent lung. Heterogeneity within the tumor remains possible, as just one region underwent sequencing.

Assay used: immunoSEQ multiplex PCR; TCRdb lists only in-frame clones, some missing. The sample has over 1,300 clones; roughly 25% are singletons. CDR3 size: 12 residues. Germline V gene data show CDR1 as LNHDA and CDR2 as SQIVND (reference sequence). V lost 9 bases and J lost 5, with 13 bases in between. This clone was seen a single time. Its matching antigen is unknown. The chain couples TRBV19 to TRBJ2-5; D is perhaps TRBD1 (6 bases). The sequence derives from a male donor older than 55 with stage I squamous cell lung carcinoma. Specimen: lung tumor tissue, collected before any cancer treatment. This CDR3 is CARYREKETQYF. The CDR3 DNA sequence: TGTGCCAGGTACAGGGAGAAGGAGACCCAGTACTTC.